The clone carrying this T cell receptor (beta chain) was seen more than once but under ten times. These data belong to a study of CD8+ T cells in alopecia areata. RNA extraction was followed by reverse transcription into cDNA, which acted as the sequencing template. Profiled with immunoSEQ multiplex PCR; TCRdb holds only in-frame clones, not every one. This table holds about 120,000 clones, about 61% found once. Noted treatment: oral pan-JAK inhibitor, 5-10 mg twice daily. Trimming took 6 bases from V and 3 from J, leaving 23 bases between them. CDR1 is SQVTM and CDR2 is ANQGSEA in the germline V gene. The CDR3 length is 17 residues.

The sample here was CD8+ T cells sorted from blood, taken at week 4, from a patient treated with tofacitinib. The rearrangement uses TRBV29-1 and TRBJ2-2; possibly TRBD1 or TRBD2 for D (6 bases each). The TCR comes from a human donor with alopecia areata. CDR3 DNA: TGCAGCGTCTATCCAGGAGGGACACCTTCTGACACCGGGGAGCTGTTTTTT. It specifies CSVYPGGTPSDTGELFF.